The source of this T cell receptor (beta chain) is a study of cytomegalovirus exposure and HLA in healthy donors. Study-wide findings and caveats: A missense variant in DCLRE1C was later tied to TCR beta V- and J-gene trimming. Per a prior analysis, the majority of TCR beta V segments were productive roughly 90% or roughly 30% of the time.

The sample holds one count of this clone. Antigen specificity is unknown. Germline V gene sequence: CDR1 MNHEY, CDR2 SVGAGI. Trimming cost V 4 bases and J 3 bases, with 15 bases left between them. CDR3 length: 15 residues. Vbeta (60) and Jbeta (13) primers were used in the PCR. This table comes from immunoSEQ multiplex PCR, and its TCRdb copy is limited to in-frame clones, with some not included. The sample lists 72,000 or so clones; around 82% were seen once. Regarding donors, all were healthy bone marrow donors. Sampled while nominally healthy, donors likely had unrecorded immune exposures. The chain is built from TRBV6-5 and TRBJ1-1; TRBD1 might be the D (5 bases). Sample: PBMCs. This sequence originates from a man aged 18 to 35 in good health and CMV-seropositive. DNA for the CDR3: TGTGCCAGCAGTTCCTACTCGGACACCCACACTGAAGCTTTCTTT. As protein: CASSSYSDTHTEAFF.